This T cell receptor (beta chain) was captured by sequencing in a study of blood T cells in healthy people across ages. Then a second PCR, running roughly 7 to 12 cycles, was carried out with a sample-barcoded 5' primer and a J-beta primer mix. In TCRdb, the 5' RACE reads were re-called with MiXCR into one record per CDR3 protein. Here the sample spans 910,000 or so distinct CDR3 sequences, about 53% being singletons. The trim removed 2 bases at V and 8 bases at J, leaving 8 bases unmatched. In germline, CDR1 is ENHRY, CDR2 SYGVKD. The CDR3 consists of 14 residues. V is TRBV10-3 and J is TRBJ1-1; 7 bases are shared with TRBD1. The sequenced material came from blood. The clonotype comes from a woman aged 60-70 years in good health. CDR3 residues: CAISEGRGAEEAFF. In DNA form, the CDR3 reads TGTGCCATCAGTGAGGGCAGGGGGGCTGAGGAAGCTTTCTTT.